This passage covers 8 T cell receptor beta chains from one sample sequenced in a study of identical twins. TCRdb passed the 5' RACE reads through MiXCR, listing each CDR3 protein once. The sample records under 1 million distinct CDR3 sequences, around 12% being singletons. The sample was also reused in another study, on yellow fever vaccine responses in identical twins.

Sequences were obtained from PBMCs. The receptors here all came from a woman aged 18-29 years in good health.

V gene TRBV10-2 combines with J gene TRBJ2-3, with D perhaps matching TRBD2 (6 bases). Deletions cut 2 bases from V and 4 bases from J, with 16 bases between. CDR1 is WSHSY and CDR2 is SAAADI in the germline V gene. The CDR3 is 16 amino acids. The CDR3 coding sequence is TGCGCCAGCAGTGAGATAGTCGGGAGTAGCCCAGATACGCAGTATTTT. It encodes CASSEIVGSSPDTQYF.

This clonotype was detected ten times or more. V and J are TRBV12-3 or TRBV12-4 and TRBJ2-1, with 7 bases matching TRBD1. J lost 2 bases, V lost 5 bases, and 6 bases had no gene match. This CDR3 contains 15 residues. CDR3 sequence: CASSLSGTAYNEQFF. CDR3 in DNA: TGTGCCAGCAGTCTTTCCGGGACAGCCTACAATGAGCAGTTCTTC.

CDR3 sequence: CASSLTGEPYEQYF. As DNA, the CDR3 is TGCGCCAGCAGCTTGACCGGCGAGCCCTACGAGCAGTACTTC. The chain uses TRBV5-1 and TRBJ2-7, with no clear D. V gave up 1 base and J gave up 2 bases, with 10 bases separating them. Germline V gene data show CDR1 as SGHRS and CDR2 as YFSETQ. The length of the CDR3 is 14 residues.

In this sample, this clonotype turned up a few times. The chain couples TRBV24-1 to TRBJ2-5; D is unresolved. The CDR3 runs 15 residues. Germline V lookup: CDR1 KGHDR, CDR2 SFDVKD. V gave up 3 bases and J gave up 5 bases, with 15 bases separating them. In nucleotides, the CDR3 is TGTGCCACCAGTGATGGTGGGGTAGGTGTGGAGACCCAGTACTTC. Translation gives CATSDGGVGVETQYF.

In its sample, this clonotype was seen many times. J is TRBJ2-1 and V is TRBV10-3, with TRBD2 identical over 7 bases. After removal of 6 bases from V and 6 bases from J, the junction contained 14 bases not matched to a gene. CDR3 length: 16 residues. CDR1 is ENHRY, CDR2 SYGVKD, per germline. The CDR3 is CAISAGVTASRNEQFF. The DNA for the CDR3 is TGTGCCATCAGCGCGGGAGTGACAGCTTCCCGCAATGAGCAGTTCTTC.

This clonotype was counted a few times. Written as DNA, the CDR3 is TGCAGTGCTAGATGGCGGGAGGGTACCCCCTACGAGCAGTACTTC. Its translation: CSARWREGTPYEQYF. The chain links TRBV20-1 to TRBJ2-7, with TRBD2 identical over 9 bases. CDR3 length: 15 amino acids. The J segment lost 2 bases and the V segment lost 2 bases, leaving 7 bases of the junction unmatched. The V gene's germline CDR1 is DFQATT and CDR2 SNEGSKA (reference sequence).

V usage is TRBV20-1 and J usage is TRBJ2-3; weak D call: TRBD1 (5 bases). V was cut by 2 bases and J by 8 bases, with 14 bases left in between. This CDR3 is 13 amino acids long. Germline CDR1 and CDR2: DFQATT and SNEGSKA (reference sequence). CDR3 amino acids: CSARSTNGATQYF. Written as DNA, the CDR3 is TGCAGTGCTAGATCGACCAATGGGGCTACGCAGTATTTT.

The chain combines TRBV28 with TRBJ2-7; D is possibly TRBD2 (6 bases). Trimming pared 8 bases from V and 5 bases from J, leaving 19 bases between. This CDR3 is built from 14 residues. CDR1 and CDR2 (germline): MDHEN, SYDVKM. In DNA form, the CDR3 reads TGTGCCAGCCGCAGCGGCGGGAACTTTAACGAGCAGTACTTC. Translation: CASRSGGNFNEQYF.